Listed below are T cell receptor beta chains from one sample, sequenced in a study of CD8+ T cells in alopecia areata. Profiling relied on immunoSEQ multiplex PCR, and the TCRdb table lists in-frame clones only, not all of them. The sample shows about 250,000 clones, 60% of them seen only once. Specimen: CD4+ T cells sorted from blood, collected around week 54, from a patient treated with tofacitinib. The receptor source for this set is a human donor with alopecia areata. Each CDR3 is given with its conserved first and last residue. The D gene is left open where the match is weak. Size values are once, few and many counts, or a class for expanded clones, and some rows have none.

d_call	clone_size	j_call	v_call	cdr3_nt	cdr3_aa
-	few	TRBJ2-7	TRBV25-1	TGTGCCAGCAGTTCATACGAGCAGTACTTC	CASSSYEQYF
-	-	TRBJ2-2	TRBV29-1	TGCAGCGTTGGGGCGGGGTTCCTCCCCGGGGAGCTGTTTTTT	CSVGAGFLPGELFF
-	-	TRBJ2-6	TRBV29-1	TGCAGCGTCCCAGGCGGGTCTGGGGCCAACGTCCTGACTTTC	CSVPGGSGANVLTF
TRBD1	-	TRBJ2-7	TRBV5-1	TGCGCCAGCAGCCTGACAGGGGGTAGAAACGAGCAGTACTTC	CASSLTGGRNEQYF
-	-	TRBJ1-2	TRBV30	TGTGCCTGGGACAAGGGAGCCTTCTATGGCTACACCTTC	CAWDKGAFYGYTF
-	few	TRBJ2-3	TRBV27	TGTGCCAGCAGTTCAGAAGGGAACCGGGCCCCATTGTCAGATACGCAGTATTTT	CASSSEGNRAPLSDTQYF
-	-	TRBJ2-7	TRBV21-1	TGTGCCAGCAGCAGCCGGGACACCTGGAAACTAAGCTCCTACGAGCAGTACTTC	CASSSRDTWKLSSYEQYF
-	few	TRBJ2-1	TRBV10-3	TGTGCCATCAGAAGGGACATGATCAATGAGCAGTTCTTC	CAIRRDMINEQFF
-	few	TRBJ2-1	TRBV29-1	TGCAGCGTTGACCCGGACCCCTACAATGAGCAGTTCTTC	CSVDPDPYNEQFF
-	few	TRBJ2-3	TRBV27	TGTGCCAGCAGTCTGGCAGATACGCAGTATTTT	CASSLADTQYF
TRBD1	-	TRBJ2-1	TRBV5-6	TGTGCCAGCAGCTTCGGACAGGGAGGCTACAATGAGCAGTTCTTC	CASSFGQGGYNEQFF
TRBD2	-	TRBJ2-3	TRBV2	TGTGCCAGCAGTGAATTGGCTCTAGCGGGAACCACAGATACGCAGTATTTT	CASSELALAGTTDTQYF
-	few	TRBJ1-1	TRBV19	TGTGCCAGTAGTATAGATCCGGTGGACCCTGAAGCTTTCTTT	CASSIDPVDPEAFF
-	-	TRBJ1-2	TRBV30	TGTGCCTGGAGTGTCGCAGTTAACTATGGCTACACCTTC	CAWSVAVNYGYTF
-	-	TRBJ1-5	TRBV30	TGTGCCTGGAGTGTGGGCGGAAATCAGCCCCAGCATTTT	CAWSVGGNQPQHF
-	-	TRBJ1-1	TRBV5-1	TGCGCCAGCAGCTTGGCTCAGACGAACACTGAAGCTTTCTTT	CASSLAQTNTEAFF
-	few	TRBJ1-6	TRBV25-1	TGTGCCAGCAGTTCCCCCGGGGGGGGTTCGAATTCACCCCTCCACTTT	CASSSPGGGSNSPLHF
TRBD1	few	TRBJ1-2	TRBV6-6	TGTGCCAGCAGTTACCCGACAGGGGGCCCGAACTATGGCTACACCTTC	CASSYPTGGPNYGYTF